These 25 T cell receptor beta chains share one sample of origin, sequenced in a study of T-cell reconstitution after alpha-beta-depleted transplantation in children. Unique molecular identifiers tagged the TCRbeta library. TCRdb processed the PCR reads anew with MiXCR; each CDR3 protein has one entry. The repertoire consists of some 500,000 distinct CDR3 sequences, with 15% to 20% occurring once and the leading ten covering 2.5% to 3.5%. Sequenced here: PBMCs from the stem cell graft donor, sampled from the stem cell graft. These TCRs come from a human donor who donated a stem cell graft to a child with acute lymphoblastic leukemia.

The CDR3 spells CASSFSGFTGETQYF. CDR3 DNA sequence: TGTGCCAGCAGCTTCTCAGGGTTTACGGGAGAGACCCAGTACTTC. The chain links TRBV7-3 to TRBJ2-5; TRBD1 is a possible D gene (5 bases). From germline, CDR1 is SGHTA and CDR2 FQGTGA. The CDR3 covers 15 residues. The V gene lost 3 bases and the J gene lost 4 bases, with 15 bases spanning the gap.

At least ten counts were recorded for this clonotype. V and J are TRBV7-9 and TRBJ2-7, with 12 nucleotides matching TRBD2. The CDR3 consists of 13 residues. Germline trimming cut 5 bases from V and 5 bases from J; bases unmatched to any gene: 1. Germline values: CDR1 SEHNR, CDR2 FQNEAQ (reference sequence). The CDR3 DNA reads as TGTGCCAGCAGCAGGACTAGCGGGAACGAGCAGTACTTC. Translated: CASSRTSGNEQYF. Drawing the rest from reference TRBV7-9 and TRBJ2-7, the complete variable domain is DTGVSQNPRHKITKRGQNVTFRCDPISEHNRLYWYRQTLGQGPEFLTYFQNEAQLEKSRLLSDRFSAERPKGSFSTLEIQRTEQGDSAMYLCASSRTSGNEQYFGPGTRLTVT.

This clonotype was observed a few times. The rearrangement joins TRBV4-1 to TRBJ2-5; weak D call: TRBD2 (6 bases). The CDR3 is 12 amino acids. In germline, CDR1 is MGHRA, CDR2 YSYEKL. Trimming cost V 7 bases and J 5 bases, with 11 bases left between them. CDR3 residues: CASIGREETQYF. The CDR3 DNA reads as TGCGCCAGCATCGGACGGGAGGAGACCCAGTACTTC.

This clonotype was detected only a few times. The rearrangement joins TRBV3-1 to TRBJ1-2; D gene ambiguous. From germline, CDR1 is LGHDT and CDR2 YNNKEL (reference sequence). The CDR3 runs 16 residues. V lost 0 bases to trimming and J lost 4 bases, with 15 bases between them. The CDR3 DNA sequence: TGTGCCAGCAGCCAAGATATCCGGTTACGAGGCTATGGCTACACCTTC. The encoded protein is CASSQDIRLRGYGYTF.

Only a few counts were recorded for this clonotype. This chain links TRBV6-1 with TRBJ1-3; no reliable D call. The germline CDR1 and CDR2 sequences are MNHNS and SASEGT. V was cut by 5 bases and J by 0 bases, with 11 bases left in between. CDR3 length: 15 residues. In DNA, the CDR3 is TGTGCCAGCAGTAAGGCGGATATCTCTGGAAACACCATATATTTT. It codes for CASSKADISGNTIYF.

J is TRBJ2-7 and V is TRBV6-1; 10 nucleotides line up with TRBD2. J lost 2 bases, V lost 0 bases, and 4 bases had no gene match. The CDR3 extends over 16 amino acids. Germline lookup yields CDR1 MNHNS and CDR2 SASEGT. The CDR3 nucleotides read TGTGCCAGCAGTGAAGCCAGGCTAGCGGGGGCCTACGAGCAGTACTTC. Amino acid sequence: CASSEARLAGAYEQYF.

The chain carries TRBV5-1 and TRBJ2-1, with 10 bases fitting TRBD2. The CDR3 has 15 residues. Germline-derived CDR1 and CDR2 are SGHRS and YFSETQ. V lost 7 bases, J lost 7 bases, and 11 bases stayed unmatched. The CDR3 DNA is TGCGCCAGCGAATCGAGCGGGAGGGCGCTGAATGAGCAGTTCTTC. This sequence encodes CASESSGRALNEQFF.

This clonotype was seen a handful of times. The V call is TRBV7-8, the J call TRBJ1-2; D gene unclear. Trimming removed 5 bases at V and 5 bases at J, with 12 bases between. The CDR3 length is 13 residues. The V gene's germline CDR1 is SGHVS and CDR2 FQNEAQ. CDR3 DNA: TGTGCCAGCAGCACACGGGGAGTTTATGGCTACACCTTC. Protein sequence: CASSTRGVYGYTF.

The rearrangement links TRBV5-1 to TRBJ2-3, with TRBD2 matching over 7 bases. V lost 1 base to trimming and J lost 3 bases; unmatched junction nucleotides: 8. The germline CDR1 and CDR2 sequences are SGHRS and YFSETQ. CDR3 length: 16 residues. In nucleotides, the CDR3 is TGCGCCAGCAGCTTGATGTTTCGGGAGGCTACAGATACGCAGTATTTT. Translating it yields CASSLMFREATDTQYF.

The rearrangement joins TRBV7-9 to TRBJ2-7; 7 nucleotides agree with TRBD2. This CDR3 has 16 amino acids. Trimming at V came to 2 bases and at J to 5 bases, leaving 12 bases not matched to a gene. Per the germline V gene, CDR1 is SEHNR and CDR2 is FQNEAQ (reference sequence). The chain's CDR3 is CASSLFRTSGFHEQYF. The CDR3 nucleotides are TGTGCCAGCAGCTTATTTAGGACTAGTGGTTTCCACGAGCAGTACTTC.

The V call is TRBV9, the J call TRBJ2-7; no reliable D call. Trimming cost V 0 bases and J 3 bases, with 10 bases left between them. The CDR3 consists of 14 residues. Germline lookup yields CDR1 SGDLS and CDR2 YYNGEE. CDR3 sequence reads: CASSVDQNDYEQYF. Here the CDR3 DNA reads TGTGCCAGCAGCGTAGATCAGAACGACTACGAGCAGTACTTC.

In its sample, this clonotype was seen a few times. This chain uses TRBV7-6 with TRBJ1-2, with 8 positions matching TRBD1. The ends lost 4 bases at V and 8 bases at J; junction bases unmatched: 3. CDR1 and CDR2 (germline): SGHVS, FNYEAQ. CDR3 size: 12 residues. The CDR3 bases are TGTGCCAGCAGCTCCACAGGGGGAGGCTACACCTTC. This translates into CASSSTGGGYTF.

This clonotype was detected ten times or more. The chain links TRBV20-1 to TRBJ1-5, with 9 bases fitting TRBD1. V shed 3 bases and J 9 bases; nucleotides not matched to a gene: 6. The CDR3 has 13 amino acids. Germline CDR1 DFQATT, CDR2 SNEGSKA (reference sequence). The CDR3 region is CSARYRGLGPQHF. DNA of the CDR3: TGCAGTGCTAGGTACAGGGGGCTAGGGCCCCAGCATTTT.

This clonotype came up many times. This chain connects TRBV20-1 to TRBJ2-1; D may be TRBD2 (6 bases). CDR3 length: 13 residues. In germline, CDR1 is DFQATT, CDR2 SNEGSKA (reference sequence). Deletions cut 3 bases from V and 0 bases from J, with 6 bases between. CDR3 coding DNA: TGCAGTGCTAGCGGGAGCTCCTACAATGAGCAGTTCTTC. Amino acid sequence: CSASGSSYNEQFF.

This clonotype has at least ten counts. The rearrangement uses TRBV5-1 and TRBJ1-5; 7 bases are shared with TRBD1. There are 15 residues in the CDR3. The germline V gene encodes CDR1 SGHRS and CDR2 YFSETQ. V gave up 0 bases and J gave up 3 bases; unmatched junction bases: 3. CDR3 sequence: CASSLETGFNQPQHF. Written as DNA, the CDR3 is TGCGCCAGCAGCTTGGAGACAGGGTTCAATCAGCCCCAGCATTTT.

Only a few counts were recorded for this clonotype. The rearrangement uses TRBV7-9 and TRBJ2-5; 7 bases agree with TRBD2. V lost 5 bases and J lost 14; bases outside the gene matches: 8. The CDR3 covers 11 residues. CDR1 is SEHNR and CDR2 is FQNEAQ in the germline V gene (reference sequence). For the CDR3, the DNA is TGTGCCAGCAGCGACAGACTAGCCCCTTACTTC. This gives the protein CASSDRLAPYF.

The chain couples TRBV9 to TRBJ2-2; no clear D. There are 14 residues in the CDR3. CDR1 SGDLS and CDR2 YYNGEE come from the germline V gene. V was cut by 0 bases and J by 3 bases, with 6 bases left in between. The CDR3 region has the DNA TGTGCCAGCAGCGTAGTGGCGGACACCGGGGAGCTGTTTTTT. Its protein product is CASSVVADTGELFF.

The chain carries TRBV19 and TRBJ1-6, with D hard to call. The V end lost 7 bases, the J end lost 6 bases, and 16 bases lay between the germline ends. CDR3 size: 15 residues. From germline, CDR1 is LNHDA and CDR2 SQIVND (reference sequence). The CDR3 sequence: CASNEPKGGNSPLHF. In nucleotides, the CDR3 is TGTGCCAGTAATGAACCAAAGGGTGGTAATTCACCCCTCCACTTT.

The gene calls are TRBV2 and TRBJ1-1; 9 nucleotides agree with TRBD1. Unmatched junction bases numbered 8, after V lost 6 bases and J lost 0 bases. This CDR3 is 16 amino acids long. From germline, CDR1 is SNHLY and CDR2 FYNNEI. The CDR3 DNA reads TGTGCCAGCAGGGTACAGGGGGCTTCGGTGAACACTGAAGCTTTCTTT. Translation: CASRVQGASVNTEAFF.

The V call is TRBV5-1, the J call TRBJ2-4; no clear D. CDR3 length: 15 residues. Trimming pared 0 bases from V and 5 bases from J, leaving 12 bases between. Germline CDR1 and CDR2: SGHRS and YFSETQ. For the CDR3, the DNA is TGCGCCAGCAGCTTGGTGGCAGGAAGCCAAAACATTCAGTACTTC. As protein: CASSLVAGSQNIQYF.

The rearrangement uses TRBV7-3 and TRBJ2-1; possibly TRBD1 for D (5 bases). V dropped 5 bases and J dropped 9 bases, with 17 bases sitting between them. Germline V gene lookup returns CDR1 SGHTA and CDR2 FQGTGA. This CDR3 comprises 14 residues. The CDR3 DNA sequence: TGTGCCAGCAGCGAACCTACCACAGGTAGTGAGCAGTTCTTC. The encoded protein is CASSEPTTGSEQFF.

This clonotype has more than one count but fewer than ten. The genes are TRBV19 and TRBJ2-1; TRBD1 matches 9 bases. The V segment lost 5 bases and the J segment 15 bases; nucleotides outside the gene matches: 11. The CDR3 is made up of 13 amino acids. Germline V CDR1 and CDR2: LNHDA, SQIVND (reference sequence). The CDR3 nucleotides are TGTGCCAGTAGTGTCCGGGACAGGGCCCCTGGGTTCTTC. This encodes CASSVRDRAPGFF.

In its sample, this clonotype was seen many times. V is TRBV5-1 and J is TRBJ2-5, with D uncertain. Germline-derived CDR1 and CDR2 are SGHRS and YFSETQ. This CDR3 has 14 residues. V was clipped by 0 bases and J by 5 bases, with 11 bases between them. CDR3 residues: CASSLDPVTETQYF. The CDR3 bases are TGCGCCAGCAGCTTGGATCCGGTTACGGAGACCCAGTACTTC.

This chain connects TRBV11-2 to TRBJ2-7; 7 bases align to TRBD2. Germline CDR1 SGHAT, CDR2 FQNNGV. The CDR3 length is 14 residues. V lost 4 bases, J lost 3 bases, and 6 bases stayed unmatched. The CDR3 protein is CASSSGGGLYEQYF. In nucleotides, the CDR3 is TGTGCCAGCAGCTCTGGCGGGGGTCTCTACGAGCAGTACTTC.

Written as DNA, the CDR3 is TGCAGTGCTAGAGATCCGGGACTGGCCTACGAGCAGTACTTC. Translation gives CSARDPGLAYEQYF. The chain carries TRBV20-1 and TRBJ2-7; D possibly corresponds to TRBD2 (6 bases). Germline values: CDR1 DFQATT, CDR2 SNEGSKA (reference sequence). The CDR3 runs to 14 residues. Trimming pared 0 bases from V and 2 bases from J, leaving 11 bases between.